Listed below are T cell receptor beta chains from one sample, sequenced in a study of CD8 T cells in ankylosing spondylitis. TCRdb recomputed calls from the 5' RACE reads with MiXCR, one row per CDR3 protein. The sample records under 550,000 distinct CDR3 sequences, 25% to 30% being singletons. The sequenced material came from blood, either unsorted or a sorted T cell fraction (not recorded which). These receptors were obtained from a male donor with ankylosing spondylitis. The CDR3 runs from the conserved cysteine through the conserved F or W. A D gene is named only where the DNA matches it firmly. Clone size, where shown, is once, few, many, or a class for clones that have expanded.

j_call v_call d_call clone_size cdr3_aa cdr3_nt
TRBJ2-7 TRBV12-3/TRBV12-4 TRBD2 - CASSRGTSGPYEQYF TGTGCCAGCAGCCGGGGGACTAGCGGACCCTACGAGCAGTACTTC
TRBJ2-1 TRBV20-1 TRBD2 - CSVTPLAGSNEQFF TGCAGTGTCACGCCACTAGCGGGAAGTAATGAGCAGTTCTTC
TRBJ2-3 TRBV25-1 TRBD2 - CASSDASGSGDTQYF TGTGCCAGCAGTGACGCTAGCGGGAGCGGGGATACGCAGTATTTT
TRBJ2-7 TRBV20-1 TRBD2 - CSARAGTSGSYEQYF TGCAGTGCTAGAGCCGGGACTAGCGGATCCTACGAGCAGTACTTC
TRBJ1-6 TRBV10-3 - - CAISDTSSYNSPLHF TGTGCCATCAGTGACACGAGCTCCTATAATTCACCCCTCCACTTT
TRBJ1-2 TRBV29-1 TRBD1 - CSVDQDRGLRGYTF TGCAGCGTTGATCAGGACAGGGGGCTTCGTGGCTACACCTTC
TRBJ2-7 TRBV20-1 TRBD2 - CSARIAGHEQYF TGCAGTGCTAGAATAGCGGGCCACGAGCAGTACTTC
TRBJ2-5 TRBV5-1 - - CASSLATRETQYF TGCGCCAGCAGCTTGGCTACCAGGGAGACCCAGTACTTC
TRBJ1-1 TRBV6-6 - - CASTGRWEAFF TGTGCCAGCACCGGCCGGTGGGAAGCTTTCTTT
TRBJ1-6 TRBV27 - - CASACSPLHF TGTGCCAGCGCTTGTTCACCCCTCCACTTT
TRBJ2-1 TRBV20-1 TRBD1 few CSARADRGPNEQFF TGCAGTGCTAGGGCCGACAGGGGGCCCAATGAGCAGTTCTTC
TRBJ1-1 TRBV5-1 - few CASSWSTAMNTEAFF TGCGCCAGCAGCTGGTCGACAGCAATGAACACTGAAGCTTTCTTT
TRBJ2-1 TRBV20-1 - - CSARTVVGGRGGDNEQFF TGCAGTGCCCGAACGGTGGTGGGCGGGAGAGGGGGGGACAATGAGCAGTTCTTC
TRBJ1-2 TRBV12-3/TRBV12-4 TRBD1 few CASRLRTGHGYTF TGTGCCAGCAGACTCAGGACAGGGCATGGCTACACCTTC
TRBJ2-5 TRBV7-6 - - CASSLGIRETQYF TGTGCCAGCAGCTTAGGGATTAGAGAGACCCAGTACTTC
TRBJ2-1 TRBV18 TRBD2 - CASSPRLAGNEQFF TGTGCCAGCTCACCGAGACTAGCGGGGAATGAGCAGTTCTTC
TRBJ2-7 TRBV2 - - CASSEARGRSTEQYF TGTGCCAGCAGTGAGGCAAGGGGACGGTCCACCGAGCAGTACTTC
TRBJ2-5 TRBV2 TRBD2 few CASLRGRGQETQYF TGTGCCAGCCTGAGAGGGAGGGGCCAAGAGACCCAGTACTTC
TRBJ2-7 TRBV2 TRBD2 - CASSEEAGGTYEQYF TGTGCCAGCAGTGAGGAAGCGGGGGGGACCTACGAGCAGTACTTC
TRBJ2-1 TRBV7-9 - - CASSLVRLEQFF TGTGCCAGCAGCCTAGTGAGACTAGAGCAGTTCTTC
TRBJ2-1 TRBV13 - - CASSLRVGGYNEQFF TGTGCCAGCAGCTTACGAGTGGGTGGCTACAATGAGCAGTTCTTC
TRBJ1-3 TRBV30 - many CAWIPSSGNTIYF TGTGCCTGGATCCCCAGTTCCGGAAACACCATATATTTT
TRBJ2-1 TRBV24-1 TRBD2 - CATSPIQTGGFNEQFF TGTGCCACCAGTCCTATTCAAACGGGAGGCTTCAATGAGCAGTTCTTC
TRBJ1-3 TRBV29-1 - - CSVVFRNTIYF TGCAGCGTTGTGTTTCGAAACACCATATATTTT
TRBJ2-1 TRBV5-6 TRBD2 few CASSWGTRLEQFF TGTGCCAGCAGCTGGGGGACTAGACTTGAGCAGTTCTTC
TRBJ2-1 TRBV3-1 - - CASSQDPRGEQFF TGTGCCAGCAGCCAAGACCCCCGCGGGGAGCAGTTCTTC
TRBJ2-1 TRBV5-1 - - CASSFLADEQFF TGCGCCAGCAGCTTCTTGGCAGATGAGCAGTTCTTC